This T cell receptor beta chain was sequenced for a study of OX40 agonist ivuxolimab in advanced cancers. Background on the study: Treatment received earlier with anti-PD-1, anti-PD-L1 or anti-CTLA-4 agents was allowed, and less than 45% had some. Broader study findings: Several nonresponders also turned out to have low normalized T-cell clonal expansion.

This clone has just one count. What it binds is unknown. V dropped 0 bases and J dropped 0 bases, with 15 bases sitting between them. The CDR3 spans 17 residues. Germline CDR1 is SGHRS and CDR2 is YFSETQ. Using immunoSEQ multiplex PCR, the repertoire was profiled, and TCRdb retains in-frame clones only, with some absent. The sample yields 70,000 or so clones, 86% seen once. The gene calls are TRBV5-1 and TRBJ1-2; D might be TRBD1 (5 bases). The origin of this receptor is an adult with an advanced solid tumor such as melanoma, head and neck, liver or kidney cancer. The sample was CD4+ or CD8+ T cells sorted from blood, taken in a trial of the OX40 agonist ivuxolimab. CDR3 DNA: TGCGCCAGCAGCTTGGAAGGGGTAAAAAGTTCTAACTATGGCTACACCTTC. Translation: CASSLEGVKSSNYGYTF.